This T cell receptor (beta chain) was documented in a study of vaccination and CD4 T cells after COVID-19. Study-wide context: Six men and four women formed the convalescents, two being Hispanic.

Of note for this clonotype: What it binds is unknown.

Treatment here: roughly 10-day PBMC culture with coronavirus spike peptide pools or control peptides (ViraFEST assay). CD4+ T cells of the unexposed donor were collected before the COVID-19 pandemic (2011-2018). ViraFEST used peptide pools to expand antigen-specific T cells and subsequently sequenced their TCRs. V shed 0 bases and J shed 8 bases, with 5 bases lying between them. This CDR3 contains 11 residues. Germline V gene data show CDR1 as SGHRS and CDR2 as YFSETQ. General study results and limits: For SARS-CoV-2-reactive clonotypes, the median went from approximately 21 to 40, a nonsignificant increase.

CD4+ T cells that had been cultured provided DNA sequenced with the Oncomine TCR Beta short-read assay. CD4+ T cells were cultured, and genomic DNA was extracted from them. TCRdb itself ran the PCR reads through MiXCR, one entry per CDR3 protein. Of some 7,800 distinct CDR3 sequences listed, 25% to 40% were seen once; the top ten hold roughly an eighth. This rearrangement joins TRBV5-1 to TRBJ1-2; D remains ambiguous. This sequence was found in a human donor in good health. Sequencing used CD4+ T cells from blood, cultured in vitro. The CDR3 protein is CASSLGSGYTF. Written as DNA, the CDR3 is TGCGCCAGCAGCTTGGGGAGCGGCTACACCTTC.